This TCR beta chain was sequenced during a study of blood T cell repertoires in COVID-19. TCRdb's copy holds only in-frame clones and misses some; the assay was immunoSEQ multiplex PCR. The sample holds about 240,000 clones, 75% to 90% seen once. With 6 bases clipped from V and 6 bases from J, the junction kept 5 bases outside the gene matches. Germline loops: CDR1 SGHTA, CDR2 FQGNSA. CDR3 length equals 13 residues. The sequenced sample consisted of PBMCs or T cells enriched from blood (not recorded which). This receptor was obtained from a woman aged 25-40 years who had recovered from COVID-19. The chain recombines TRBV7-2 with TRBJ1-1, with 9 bases aligning to TRBD1. The chain's CDR3 is CASSSDRGAEAFF. Written as DNA, the CDR3 is TGTGCCAGCAGTTCGGACAGGGGTGCTGAAGCTTTCTTT.